This T cell receptor (beta chain) was sequenced in a study of OX40 agonist ivuxolimab in advanced cancers. Overall study: Six ivuxolimab dose levels, 0.01 to 10 mg/kg, were given intravenously every 2 weeks. Having had anti-PD-1, anti-PD-L1 or anti-CTLA-4 therapy before was allowed, and about 42% had some. Findings and caveats of the study: Averaged across samples, CD8+ T cells carried more expanded clones than CD4+ did. Researchers did not establish what antigens the expanded peripheral T cells target.

The protocol was immunoSEQ multiplex PCR, while the TCRdb copy is restricted to in-frame clones and leaves out a portion. The sample contains 40,000 to 50,000 clones, roughly nine tenths of which appear only once. Germline V gene sequence: CDR1 SGHTA, CDR2 FQGNSA. The ends were cut back, 6 bases at V and 5 bases at J, with 10 bases in the middle. The CDR3 extends over 12 amino acids. This clone is a singleton in its sample. What it binds is unknown. The chain recombines TRBV7-2 with TRBJ2-5; D remains ambiguous. The input for sequencing was CD4+ or CD8+ T cells sorted from blood, taken in a trial of the OX40 agonist ivuxolimab. The source of this sequence is an adult with an advanced solid tumor such as melanoma, head and neck, liver or kidney cancer. CDR3 sequence (DNA): TGTGCCAGCAGTCTCTCCATTGAGACCCAGTACTTC. This gives the protein CASSLSIETQYF.